One sample yielded the 23 T cell receptor beta chains listed below, sequenced in a study of vaccination and CD4 T cells after COVID-19. These receptors have no identified antigens. Stated treatment: roughly 10-day PBMC culture with coronavirus spike peptide pools or control peptides (ViraFEST assay). The Oncomine TCR Beta short-read assay was applied to DNA of cultured CD4+ T cells. MiXCR, applied by TCRdb to the PCR reads, yields one record per CDR3 protein. The sample records around 10,000 distinct CDR3 sequences, 41% being singletons. Sequencing was done on a sample of CD4+ T cells from blood, cultured in vitro. The receptors originated from a human donor who had recovered from COVID-19.

This clonotype was seen a handful of times. The chain has TRBV20-1 and TRBJ2-7; D not resolved. V was cut by 2 bases and J by 4 bases, with 6 bases left in between. Germline loops: CDR1 DFQATT, CDR2 SNEGSKA (reference sequence). The CDR3 is 11 amino acids. CDR3 sequence (DNA): TGCAGTGCTAGATACGGGTACGAGCAGTACTTC. Protein sequence: CSARYGYEQYF.

J is TRBJ1-5 and V is TRBV28; 10 bases are a match to TRBD1. This CDR3 is built from 14 residues. Germline CDR1 and CDR2: MDHEN and SYDVKM. V lost 5 bases and J lost 7; bases outside the gene matches: 5. CDR3 loop: CASSRDRGKQPQHF. In DNA form, the CDR3 reads TGTGCCAGCAGTCGGGACAGGGGAAAACAGCCCCAGCATTTT.

With regard to this clonotype: An end of the junction differs from the germline gene, which may be a read error. CDR3 sequence: CSASIMVSDRPSNF. The CDR3 nucleotides are TGCAGTGCTAGTATCATGGTGTCGGACAGGCCCTCGAATTTT. The chain joins TRBV20-1 to TRBJ1-5; 7 bases are shared with TRBD1. This CDR3 is built from 14 residues. Germline CDR1 DFQATT, CDR2 SNEGSKA (reference sequence).

The chain recombines TRBV27 with TRBJ1-3; D unresolved. The CDR3 spans 15 residues. The V end lost 1 base, the J end lost 3 bases, and 10 bases lay between the germline ends. Germline values: CDR1 MNHEY, CDR2 SMNVEV (reference sequence). The CDR3 loop is CASSLLGKGGNTIYF. The DNA for the CDR3 is TGTGCCAGCAGTTTATTAGGTAAAGGTGGAAACACCATATATTTT.

CDR3 residues: CASSGWDRSNYGYTF. The DNA of the CDR3 is TGCGCCAGCAGCGGGTGGGACAGATCTAACTATGGCTACACCTTC. The chain uses TRBV5-1 and TRBJ1-2; 7 bases agree with TRBD1. The CDR3 has 15 amino acids. The junction had 6 bases not matched to a gene; V was cut back by 4 bases and J by 0 bases. Germline V gene lookup returns CDR1 SGHRS and CDR2 YFSETQ.

The rearrangement joins TRBV12-3 or TRBV12-4 to TRBJ1-1; D call uncertain. The CDR3 totals 13 residues. The V and J ends lost 3 bases and 0 bases respectively, with 5 bases between them. The CDR3 nucleotides are TGTGCCAGCAGTTTTGCAGTGAACACTGAAGCTTTCTTT. Translating it yields CASSFAVNTEAFF.

CDR3 in DNA: TGCAGCGTTGGCGGGATAGTCCCCATCTATGGCTACACCTTC. Its protein product is CSVGGIVPIYGYTF. The J gene is TRBJ1-2, the V gene TRBV29-1; D not resolved. The germline V gene encodes CDR1 SQVTM and CDR2 ANQGSEA. V lost 4 bases, J lost 4 bases, and 16 bases lay in between. This CDR3 has 14 amino acids.

The chain employs TRBV28 and TRBJ2-2, with D possibly being TRBD2 (6 bases). V gave up 2 bases and J gave up 4 bases, with 11 bases separating them. This CDR3 is 15 amino acids long. Germline CDR1 MDHEN, CDR2 SYDVKM. CDR3 region: CASSLRRDATGELFF. DNA for the CDR3: TGTGCCAGCAGTTTAAGGCGGGACGCCACCGGGGAGCTGTTTTTT.

This clonotype was seen only a few times. The rearrangement joins TRBV28 to TRBJ2-5, with 7 bases identical to TRBD1. CDR1 and CDR2 from the germline V gene are MDHEN and SYDVKM. The CDR3 totals 13 residues. With V trimmed by 6 bases and J by 2 bases, 3 bases remained unmatched. The CDR3 sequence: CASRGQIQETQYF. The CDR3 DNA reads TGTGCCAGCAGGGGACAGATTCAAGAGACCCAGTACTTC.

The CDR3 region is CASSLALGATGGVTQPQHF. Written as DNA, the CDR3 is TGTGCCAGCAGTTTAGCGCTGGGTGCGACAGGGGGCGTCACTCAGCCCCAGCATTTT. V is TRBV12-3 or TRBV12-4 and J is TRBJ1-5, with 10 bases identical to TRBD1. Unmatched junction bases numbered 14, after V lost 0 bases and J lost 6 bases. The CDR3 has 19 residues.

This clonotype has just one count. This chain uses TRBV28 with TRBJ1-5; 10 bases fit TRBD1. The CDR3 consists of 20 residues. Germline assignment: CDR1 MDHEN and CDR2 SYDVKM. The J segment lost 0 bases and the V segment lost 4 bases, leaving 15 bases of the junction unmatched. CDR3 in DNA: TGTGCCAGCAGTTCACAAGGGGGTAGGACAGGGGGTTATAGCAATCAGCCCCAGCATTTT. This translates into CASSSQGGRTGGYSNQPQHF. Looking up the rest from reference TRBV28 and TRBJ1-5 gives the full variable domain: DVKVTQSSRYLVKRTGEKVFLECVQDMDHENMFWYRQDPGLGLRLIYFSYDVKMKEKGDIPEGYSVSREKKERFSLILESASTNQTSMYLCASSSQGGRTGGYSNQPQHFGDGTRLSIL.

This clonotype qualifies as large. The chain recombines TRBV7-2 with TRBJ1-5; D remains unclear. The CDR3 contains 16 residues. In germline, CDR1 is SGHTA, CDR2 FQGNSA. The V end lost 2 bases, the J end lost 7 bases, and 18 bases lay between the germline ends. CDR3 protein: CASSLYAPDSRQPQHF. Written as DNA, the CDR3 is TGTGCCAGCAGCTTATACGCACCGGACTCGAGGCAGCCCCAGCATTTT.

The chain combines TRBV11-2 with TRBJ2-3; 10 nucleotides match TRBD2. V lost 5 bases and J lost 1; bases outside the gene matches: 6. CDR1 and CDR2 from the germline V gene are SGHAT and FQNNGV. CDR3 length equals 16 residues. The CDR3 region is CASSATSGLRTDTQYF. The CDR3 DNA sequence: TGTGCCAGCAGCGCGACTAGCGGGTTACGCACAGATACGCAGTATTTT.

V is TRBV5-1 and J is TRBJ2-1; 8 bases align to TRBD2. The J segment lost 0 bases and the V segment lost 0 bases, leaving 8 bases of the junction unmatched. Germline V gives CDR1 SGHRS, CDR2 YFSETQ. This CDR3 contains 18 residues. CDR3 region: CASSLAAAGANSYNEQFF. As DNA, the CDR3 is TGCGCCAGCAGCTTGGCCGCAGCGGGGGCTAACTCCTACAATGAGCAGTTCTTC.

This rearrangement joins TRBV20-1 to TRBJ1-6; 10 nucleotides align to TRBD1. The CDR3 is 16 residues long. The germline V gene has CDR1 DFQATT and CDR2 SNEGSKA (reference sequence). The junction had 8 bases not matched to a gene; V was cut back by 1 base and J by 8 bases. CDR3 sequence reads: CSARGPGQGFYSPLHF. As DNA, the CDR3 is TGCAGTGCTAGAGGCCCGGGACAGGGGTTTTATTCACCCCTCCACTTT.

This clonotype has more than one count but fewer than ten. The V call is TRBV6-1, the J call TRBJ1-5; D not certain. The CDR3 consists of 13 residues. CDR1 and CDR2 (germline): MNHNS, SASEGT. The V end was cut by 7 bases, the J end by 0 bases, with 7 bases between. This chain's CDR3 is CASTLYSNQPQHF. DNA for the CDR3: TGTGCCAGCACCCTGTATAGCAATCAGCCCCAGCATTTT.

CDR3 residues: CASSLQDGNSPLHF. Here the CDR3 DNA reads TGTGCCAGCAGCTTACAGGACGGTAATTCACCCCTCCACTTT. V and J are TRBV7-6 and TRBJ1-6; the D is unclear. Deletions cut 2 bases from V and 6 bases from J, with 8 bases between. Germline assignment: CDR1 SGHVS and CDR2 FNYEAQ. The CDR3 has 14 residues.

The chain recombines TRBV12-3 or TRBV12-4 with TRBJ2-1, with D tentatively TRBD2 (5 bases). Trimming stripped 3 bases from V and 0 bases from J, with 9 bases between. The CDR3 length is 15 residues. This CDR3 reads CASSFGVPSYNEQFF. The CDR3 DNA sequence: TGTGCCAGCAGTTTCGGGGTTCCCTCCTACAATGAGCAGTTCTTC.

The chain couples TRBV20-1 to TRBJ2-7, with 10 bases fitting TRBD1. This CDR3 spans 13 amino acids. Germline V gene data show CDR1 as DFQATT and CDR2 as SNEGSKA (reference sequence). The CDR3 loop reads CSVRQGAGYEQYF. The DNA for the CDR3 is TGCAGCGTGAGACAGGGGGCTGGCTACGAGCAGTACTTC.

The V and J genes are TRBV28 and TRBJ1-1; no clear D gene. CDR3 length: 13 residues. Deletions cut 8 bases from V and 0 bases from J, with 10 bases between. The germline CDR1 and CDR2 sequences are MDHEN and SYDVKM. The CDR3, as DNA: TGTGCCAGCTTGAACGCTTTGAACACTGAAGCTTTCTTT. It specifies CASLNALNTEAFF.

This clonotype occurred a few times. This rearrangement joins TRBV20-1 to TRBJ2-1, with D possibly matching TRBD2 (6 bases). Per germline, CDR1 DFQATT and CDR2 SNEGSKA (reference sequence). The CDR3 runs to 12 residues. CDR3 region: CSWDSRGNEQFF. CDR3 bases: TGCAGCTGGGACTCCCGAGGGAATGAGCAGTTCTTC.

The J gene is TRBJ2-3, the V gene TRBV2; the D call may be TRBD1 or TRBD2 (5 bases each). V was trimmed by 10 bases and J by 2 bases, leaving 10 bases between them. The CDR3 extends over 12 amino acids. Germline lookup yields CDR1 SNHLY and CDR2 FYNNEI. The CDR3 reads CATTGLTDTQYF. CDR3 in DNA: TGTGCCACCACAGGACTCACAGATACGCAGTATTTT.

This clonotype was observed a few times. The V gene is TRBV18, the J gene TRBJ2-2; D ambiguous. The V gene lost 3 bases and the J gene lost 6 bases, with 11 bases spanning the gap. CDR1 is KGHSH, CDR2 LQKENI, per germline. The CDR3 length is 14 residues. CDR3 residues: CASSPNLAAGELFF. CDR3 bases: TGTGCCAGCTCACCTAACCTGGCAGCCGGGGAGCTGTTTTTT.